This T cell receptor (beta chain) was recorded in a study of graft-versus-host responses after intestinal transplantation. Sequencing used immunoSEQ multiplex PCR; TCRdb keeps in-frame clones, though not all of them. This sample yields 40,000 or so clones, of which more than 90% are seen a single time; roughly 0.22% belongs to the top ten. Germline V CDR1 and CDR2: MNHEY, SVGAGI. The V gene lost 6 bases and the J gene lost 0 bases, with 15 bases spanning the gap. The CDR3 contains 15 residues. Note on this clone: The target antigen is unknown.

The sample here was unstimulated CD8+ T cells sorted from spleen or lymph node cells, taken before transplant. The rearrangement links TRBV6-5 to TRBJ2-7; D might be TRBD1 or TRBD2, each matching 6 bases. This sequence was found in a human donor who was the organ donor for an intestinal transplant. The chain's CDR3 is CASSHGGQSSYEQYF. In DNA form, the CDR3 reads TGTGCCAGCAGCCACGGGGGCCAGAGCTCCTACGAGCAGTACTTC.